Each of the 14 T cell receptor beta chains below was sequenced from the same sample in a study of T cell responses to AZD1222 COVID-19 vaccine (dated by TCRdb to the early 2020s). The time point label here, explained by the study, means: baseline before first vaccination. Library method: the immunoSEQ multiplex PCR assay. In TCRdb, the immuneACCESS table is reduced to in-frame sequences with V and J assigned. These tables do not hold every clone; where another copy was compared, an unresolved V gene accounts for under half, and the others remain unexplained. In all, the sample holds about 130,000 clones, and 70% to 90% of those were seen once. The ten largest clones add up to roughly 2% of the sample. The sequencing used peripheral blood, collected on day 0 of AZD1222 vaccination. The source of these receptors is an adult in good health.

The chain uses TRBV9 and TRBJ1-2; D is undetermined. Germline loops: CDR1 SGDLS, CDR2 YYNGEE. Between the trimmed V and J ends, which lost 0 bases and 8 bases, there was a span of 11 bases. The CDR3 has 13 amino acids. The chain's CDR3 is CASSVARDQGYTF. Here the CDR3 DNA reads TGTGCCAGCAGCGTAGCTAGGGATCAAGGCTACACCTTC.

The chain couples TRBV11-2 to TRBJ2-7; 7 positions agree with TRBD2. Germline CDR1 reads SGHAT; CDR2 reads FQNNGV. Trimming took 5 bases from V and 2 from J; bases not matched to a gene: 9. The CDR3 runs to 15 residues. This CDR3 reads CASSRGTMGTYEQYF. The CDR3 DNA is TGTGCCAGCAGCCGAGGGACTATGGGGACCTACGAGCAGTACTTC.

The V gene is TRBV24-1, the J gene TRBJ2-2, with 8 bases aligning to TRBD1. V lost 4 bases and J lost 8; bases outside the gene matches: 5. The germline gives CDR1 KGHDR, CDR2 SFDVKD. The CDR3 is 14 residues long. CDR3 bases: TGTGCCACCAGTGAGTCGGACAGGGTTGGGGAGCTGTTTTTT. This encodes CATSESDRVGELFF.

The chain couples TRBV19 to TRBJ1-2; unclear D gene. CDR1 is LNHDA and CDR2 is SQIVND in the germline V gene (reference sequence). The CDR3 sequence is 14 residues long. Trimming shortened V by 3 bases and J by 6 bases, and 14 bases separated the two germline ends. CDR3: CASSIWETSDGYTF. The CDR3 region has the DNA TGTGCCAGTAGTATCTGGGAAACAAGTGATGGCTACACCTTC.

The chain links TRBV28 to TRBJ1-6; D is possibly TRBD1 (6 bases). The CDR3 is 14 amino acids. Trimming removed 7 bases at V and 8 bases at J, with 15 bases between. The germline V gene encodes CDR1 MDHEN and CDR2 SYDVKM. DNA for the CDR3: TGTGCCAGCACCCCCACCGGGGGCTATTCACCCCTCCACTTT. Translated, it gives CASTPTGGYSPLHF.

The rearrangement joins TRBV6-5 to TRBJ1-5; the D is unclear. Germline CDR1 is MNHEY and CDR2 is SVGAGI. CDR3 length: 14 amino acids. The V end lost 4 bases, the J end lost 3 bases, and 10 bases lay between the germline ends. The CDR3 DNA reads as TGTGCCAGCAGTTCCAATCGGTTCAATCAGCCCCAGCATTTT. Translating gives CASSSNRFNQPQHF.

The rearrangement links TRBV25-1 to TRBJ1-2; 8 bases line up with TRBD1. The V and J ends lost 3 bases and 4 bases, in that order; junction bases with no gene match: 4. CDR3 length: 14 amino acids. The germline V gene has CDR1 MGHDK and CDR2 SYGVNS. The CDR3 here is CASSDRGPLYGYTF. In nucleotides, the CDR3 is TGTGCCAGCAGTGACAGGGGGCCTCTCTATGGCTACACCTTC.

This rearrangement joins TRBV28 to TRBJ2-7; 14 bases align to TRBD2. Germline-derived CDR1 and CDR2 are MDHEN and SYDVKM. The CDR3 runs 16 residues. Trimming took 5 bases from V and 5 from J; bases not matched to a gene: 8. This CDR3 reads CASSKTGLAGVNEQYF. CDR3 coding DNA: TGTGCCAGCAGTAAGACGGGACTAGCGGGAGTTAACGAGCAGTACTTC.

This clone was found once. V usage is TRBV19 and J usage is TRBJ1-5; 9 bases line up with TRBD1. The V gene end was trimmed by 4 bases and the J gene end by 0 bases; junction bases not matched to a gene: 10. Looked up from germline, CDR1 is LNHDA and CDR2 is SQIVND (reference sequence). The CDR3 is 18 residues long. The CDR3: CASSTKTGGGFSNQPQHF. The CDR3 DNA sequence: TGTGCCAGTAGTACAAAGACAGGGGGAGGTTTTAGCAATCAGCCCCAGCATTTT.

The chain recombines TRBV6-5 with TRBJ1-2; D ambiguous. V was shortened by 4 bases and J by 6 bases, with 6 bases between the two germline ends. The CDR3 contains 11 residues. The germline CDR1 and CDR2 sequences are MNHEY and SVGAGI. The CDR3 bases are TGTGCCAGCAGTTCGGCGCATGGCTACACCTTC. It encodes CASSSAHGYTF.

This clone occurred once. CDR3 DNA sequence: TGCAGCGTTGCGGACAGGGTGGTCTTAAATGGCTACACCTTC. It yields the protein CSVADRVVLNGYTF. This chain links TRBV29-1 with TRBJ1-2; 8 bases are shared with TRBD1. There are 14 residues in the CDR3. CDR1 and CDR2 (germline): SQVTM, ANQGSEA. V lost 4 bases to trimming and J lost 6 bases; unmatched junction nucleotides: 10.

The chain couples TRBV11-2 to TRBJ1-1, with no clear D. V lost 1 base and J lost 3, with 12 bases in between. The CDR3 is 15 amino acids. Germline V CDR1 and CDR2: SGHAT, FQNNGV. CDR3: CASSLVSNWDTEAFF. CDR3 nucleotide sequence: TGTGCCAGCAGCTTAGTAAGCAATTGGGACACTGAAGCTTTCTTT. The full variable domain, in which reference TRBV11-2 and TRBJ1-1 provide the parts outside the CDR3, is EAGVAQSPRYKIIEKRQSVAFWCNPISGHATLYWYQQILGQGPKLLIQFQNNGVVDDSQLPKDRFSAERLKGVDSTLKIQPAKLEDSAVYLCASSLVSNWDTEAFFGQGTRLTVV.

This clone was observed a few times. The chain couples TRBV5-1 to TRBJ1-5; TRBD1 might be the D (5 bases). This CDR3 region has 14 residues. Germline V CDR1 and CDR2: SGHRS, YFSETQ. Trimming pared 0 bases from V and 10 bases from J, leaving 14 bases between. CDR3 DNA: TGCGCCAGCAGCTTGGCAGGGCCCTTTGACCCCCAGCATTTT. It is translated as CASSLAGPFDPQHF.

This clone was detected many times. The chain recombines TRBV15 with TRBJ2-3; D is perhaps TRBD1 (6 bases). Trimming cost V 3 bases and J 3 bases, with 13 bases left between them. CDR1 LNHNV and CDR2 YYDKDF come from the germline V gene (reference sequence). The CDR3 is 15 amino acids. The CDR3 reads CATSSQGQPTDTQYF. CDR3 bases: TGTGCCACCAGCAGCCAAGGACAGCCTACAGATACGCAGTATTTT.